The rows below give T cell receptor beta chains drawn from one sample of a study of blood T cell repertoires in COVID-19. The assay was immunoSEQ multiplex PCR, and TCRdb's table has in-frame clones only and misses some. Found here are under 45,000 clones, 70% to 90% of them singletons; the top ten hold over 5%. Material for sequencing was peripheral blood. The receptor source for this set is a middle-aged man with active COVID-19. The CDR3 runs from the conserved cysteine through the conserved F or W. The D gene is left open where the match is weak. Not every row has a clone size; where given, it reads once, few, many or a size class.

clone_size d_call j_call v_call cdr3_nt cdr3_aa
NA TRBD1 TRBJ2-7 TRBV29-1 TGCAGCGTACTGGAGACAGGGGGCATTTCAGGGCAGTACTTC CSVLETGGISGQYF
NA NA TRBJ1-6 TRBV30 TGTGCCTGGAAGGGGATCCCGAGCTCCTATAATTCACCCCTCCACTTT CAWKGIPSSYNSPLHF
NA TRBD2 TRBJ2-5 TRBV6-2/TRBV6-3 TGTGCCAGCAGCCTCGGAATCCTAGCGGGGCTCGGGGAGACCCAGTACTTC CASSLGILAGLGETQYF
few TRBD1 TRBJ1-2 TRBV30 TGTGCCTGGAGGCTGGCAGGGGGATATGATGGCTACACCTTC CAWRLAGGYDGYTF
NA TRBD2 TRBJ2-1 TRBV9 TGTGCCAGCAGCGTAGCGTCGGGAGGCCACCACAATGAGCAGTTCTTC CASSVASGGHHNEQFF
few TRBD1 TRBJ2-7 TRBV18 TGTGCCAGCTCACCGTTGACAGGGGTTGAAGTCGAGCAGTACTTC CASSPLTGVEVEQYF
NA TRBD2 TRBJ2-7 TRBV5-4 TGTGCCAGCAGCTTGATGGGGGTAGCGGGAGACTACGAGCAGTACTTC CASSLMGVAGDYEQYF
NA NA TRBJ2-1 TRBV4-2 TGTGCCAGCAGCCAAGGTTCCGGGGATGAGCAGTTCTTC CASSQGSGDEQFF
NA TRBD2 TRBJ2-3 TRBV3-1/TRBV3-2 TGTGCCAGCAGCCTTGGGACTAGCGGGAGGGCCTTCACAGATACGCAGTATTTT CASSLGTSGRAFTDTQYF
NA NA TRBJ2-3 TRBV7-9 TGTGCCAGCAGCGCCTCTTCTTGGGATGAGGGGGAACGCACAGATACGCAGTATTTT CASSASSWDEGERTDTQYF
few TRBD1 TRBJ1-6 TRBV7-2 TGTGCCAGCAGCTTATCTCCGGACAGGGGCTTACCCCTCCACTTT CASSLSPDRGLPLHF
NA NA TRBJ2-1 TRBV3-1/TRBV3-2 TGTGCCAGCAGCCTCGGTCGGGGTGAGCAGTTCTTC CASSLGRGEQFF
NA TRBD2 TRBJ2-2 TRBV7-3 TGTGCCAGCAGCTTCTCCCCCGGGACTAGCGGAGGCGGGGAGCTGTTTTTT CASSFSPGTSGGGELFF
NA NA TRBJ1-3 TRBV9 TGTGCCAGCAGCGTAGCATCAGGCACTGGAAACACCATATATTTT CASSVASGTGNTIYF
NA NA TRBJ1-1 TRBV27 TGTGCCAGCAGTTTCAGCTTTCGGGGCACTGAAGCTTTCTTT CASSFSFRGTEAFF
NA NA TRBJ2-3 TRBV14 TGTGCCAGCAGCCAATTTAGGGACAACACAGATACGCAGTATTTT CASSQFRDNTDTQYF
NA NA TRBJ1-5 TRBV2 TGTGCCAGCAGGCCGGGACAATTCGTGGGCAATCAGCCCCAGCATTTT CASRPGQFVGNQPQHF
NA NA TRBJ2-3 TRBV6-1 TGTGCCAGCAGTGATCAACTTTCTTCAGGTACGCAGTATTTT CASSDQLSSGTQYF